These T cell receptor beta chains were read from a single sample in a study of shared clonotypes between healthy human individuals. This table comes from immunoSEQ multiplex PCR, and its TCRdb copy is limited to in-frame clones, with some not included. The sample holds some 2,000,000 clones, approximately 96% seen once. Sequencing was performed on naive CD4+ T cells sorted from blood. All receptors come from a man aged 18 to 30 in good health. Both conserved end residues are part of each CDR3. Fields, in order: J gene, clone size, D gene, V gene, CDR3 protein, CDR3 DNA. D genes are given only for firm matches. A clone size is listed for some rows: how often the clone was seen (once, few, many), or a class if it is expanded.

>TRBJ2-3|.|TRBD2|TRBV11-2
CASSLAGIFGGRAYF
TGTGCCAGCAGCTTAGCGGGAATCTTTGGCGGGAGAGCATATTTT
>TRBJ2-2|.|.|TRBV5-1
CASSWDTGELFF
TGCGCCAGCAGTTGGGACACCGGGGAGCTGTTTTTT
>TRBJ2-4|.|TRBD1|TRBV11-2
CASSATGTGTSRNIQYF
TGTGCCAGCAGCGCGACCGGGACAGGGACCTCACGCAACATTCAGTACTTC
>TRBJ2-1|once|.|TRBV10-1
CATGQNNEQFF
TGCGCCACCGGACAGAACAATGAGCAGTTCTTC
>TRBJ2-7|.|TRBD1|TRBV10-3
CAINSDRGSEQYF
TGTGCCATCAACTCAGACAGGGGAAGCGAGCAGTACTTC
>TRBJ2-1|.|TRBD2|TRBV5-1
CASSLAGTKWFF
TGCGCCAGCAGCTTGGCAGGGACTAAGTGGTTCTTC
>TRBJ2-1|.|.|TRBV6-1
CASSDRGRRNFVLRNEQFF
TGTGCCAGCAGTGATCGGGGGCGGCGAAACTTTGTCCTTCGCAATGAGCAGTTCTTC
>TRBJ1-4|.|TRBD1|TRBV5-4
CASSNKQGGSPNEKLFF
TGTGCCAGCAGCAACAAGCAGGGGGGAAGCCCTAATGAAAAACTGTTTTTT
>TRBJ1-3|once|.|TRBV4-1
CASSPDAEAGNTIYF
TGCGCCAGCAGCCCGGACGCAGAGGCTGGAAACACCATATATTTT
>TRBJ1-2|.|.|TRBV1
CTSSRRDRGARRYGYTF
TGCACCAGCAGCCGCCGGGACAGGGGGGCCCGGAGGTATGGCTACACCTTC
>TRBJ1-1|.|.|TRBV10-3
CAISEYTEGTEAFF
TGTGCCATCAGTGAGTATACGGAGGGGACTGAAGCTTTCTTT
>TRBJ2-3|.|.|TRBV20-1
CSAPLQDTQYF
TGCAGTGCTCCGCTACAAGATACGCAGTATTTT
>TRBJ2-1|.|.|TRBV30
CAWSVGLANEQFF
TGTGCCTGGAGTGTAGGGCTAGCCAATGAGCAGTTCTTC
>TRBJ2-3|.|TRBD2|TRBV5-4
CASSVTSRASTDTQYF
TGTGCCAGCAGCGTGACTAGCCGGGCTAGCACAGATACGCAGTATTTT
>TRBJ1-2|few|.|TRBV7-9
CASSLDVRYGYTF
TGTGCCAGCAGCTTAGATGTGCGCTATGGCTACACCTTC
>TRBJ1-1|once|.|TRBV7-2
CASSLGTGMNTEAFF
TGTGCCAGCAGCTTAGGTACGGGGATGAACACTGAAGCTTTCTTT
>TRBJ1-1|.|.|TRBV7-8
CASSLVGQTNTEAFF
TGTGCCAGCAGCTTAGTCGGGCAGACGAACACTGAAGCTTTCTTT
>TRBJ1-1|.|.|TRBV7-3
CASSETTANTEAFF
TGTGCCAGCAGCGAAACGACAGCGAACACTGAAGCTTTCTTT
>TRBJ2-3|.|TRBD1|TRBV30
CAWRNPGTGFKRGSDTQYF
TGTGCCTGGAGGAACCCCGGGACAGGGTTCAAGCGGGGTTCGGATACGCAGTATTTT
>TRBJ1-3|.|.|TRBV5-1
CASSPYQTFSGNTIYF
TGCGCCAGCAGTCCCTATCAGACCTTCTCTGGAAACACCATATATTTT
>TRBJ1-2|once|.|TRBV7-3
CASSSQGPITF
TGTGCCAGCAGCTCTCAGGGGCCCATCACCTTC
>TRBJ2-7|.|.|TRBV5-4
CASSSTGGGSYEQYF
TGTGCCAGCAGCTCCACAGGAGGAGGCTCCTACGAGCAGTACTTC
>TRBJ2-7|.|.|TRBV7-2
CATGTGVSYEQYF
TGTGCCACAGGGACGGGTGTCTCCTACGAGCAGTACTTC
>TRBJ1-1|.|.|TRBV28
CASRAPEVYIEAFF
TGTGCCAGCAGGGCACCCGAAGTTTACATTGAAGCTTTCTTT
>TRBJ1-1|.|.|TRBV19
CASSMGGMNTEAFF
TGTGCCAGTAGTATGGGGGGGATGAACACTGAAGCTTTCTTT
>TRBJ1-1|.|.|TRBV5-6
CASSLLLSTEAFF
TGTGCCAGCAGCTTGTTGCTGAGCACTGAAGCTTTCTTT
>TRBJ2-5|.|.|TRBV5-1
CASSLRADQETQYF
TGCGCCAGCAGCTTGAGAGCGGACCAAGAGACCCAGTACTTC
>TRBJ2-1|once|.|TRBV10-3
CAIFGGHLNEQFF
TGTGCCATCTTCGGGGGCCACCTCAATGAGCAGTTCTTC
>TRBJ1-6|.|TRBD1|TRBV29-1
CSAGQPNSPLHF
TGCAGCGCGGGACAGCCTAATTCACCCCTCCACTTT
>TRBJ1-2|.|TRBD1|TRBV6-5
CASRRDRDYGYTF
TGTGCCAGCCGCCGGGACAGGGATTATGGCTACACCTTC
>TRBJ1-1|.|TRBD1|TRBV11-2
CASSLGAQGARGAFF
TGTGCCAGCAGCTTAGGAGCACAGGGGGCGCGGGGAGCTTTCTTT
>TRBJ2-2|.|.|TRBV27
CASSRDRNTGELFF
TGTGCCAGCAGTCGCGACAGGAACACCGGGGAGCTGTTTTTT